This T cell receptor (beta chain) was retrieved from a study of blood T cell repertoires in COVID-19. The wider study: Acute and convalescent COVID-19 specimens originated in the United States, Italy and Spain. T cells, B-cell-depleted T cells, or PBMCs provided the cDNA or gDNA that served as material.

Original data processing: Amplification of reference gene primers provided the estimated nucleated cell counts. The repertoire was sequenced with immunoSEQ multiplex PCR; TCRdb's copy has only in-frame clones and lacks some. V and J calls and clone size come straight from that table; D and trimming were deduced from the DNA. The sample records over 100,000 clones, 86% being singletons. Germline CDR1 and CDR2: SQVTM and ANQGSEA. V shed 7 bases, J shed 4 bases, and the junction held 9 bases outside the gene matches. This CDR3 is 13 amino acids long. Sequenced: peripheral blood. The TCR originated in a man aged 40-55 years with acute or convalescent COVID-19. This chain connects TRBV29-1 to TRBJ1-1; 7 nucleotides match TRBD1. The CDR3 protein is CSADRQGGTEAFF. The CDR3, as DNA: TGCAGCGCCGACCGACAGGGAGGCACTGAAGCTTTCTTT.